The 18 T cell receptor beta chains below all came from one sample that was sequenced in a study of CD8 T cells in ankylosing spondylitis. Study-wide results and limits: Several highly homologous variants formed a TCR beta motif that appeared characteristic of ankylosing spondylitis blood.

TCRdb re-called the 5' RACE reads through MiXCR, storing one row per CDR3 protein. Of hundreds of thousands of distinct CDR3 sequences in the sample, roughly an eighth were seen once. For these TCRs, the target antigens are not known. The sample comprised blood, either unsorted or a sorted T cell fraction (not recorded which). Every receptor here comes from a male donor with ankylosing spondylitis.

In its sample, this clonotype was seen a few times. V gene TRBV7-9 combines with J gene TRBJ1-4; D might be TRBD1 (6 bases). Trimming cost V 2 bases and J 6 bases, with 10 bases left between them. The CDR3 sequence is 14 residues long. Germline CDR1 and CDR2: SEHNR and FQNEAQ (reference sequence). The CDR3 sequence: CASSLWAGDEKLFF. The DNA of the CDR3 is TGTGCCAGCAGCTTATGGGCAGGGGATGAAAAACTGTTTTTT.

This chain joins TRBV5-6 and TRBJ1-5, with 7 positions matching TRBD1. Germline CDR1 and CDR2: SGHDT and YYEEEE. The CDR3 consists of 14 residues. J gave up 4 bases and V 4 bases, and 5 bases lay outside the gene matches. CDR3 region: CASSAWTGNQPQHF. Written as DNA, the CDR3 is TGTGCCAGCAGCGCCTGGACAGGAAATCAGCCCCAGCATTTT.

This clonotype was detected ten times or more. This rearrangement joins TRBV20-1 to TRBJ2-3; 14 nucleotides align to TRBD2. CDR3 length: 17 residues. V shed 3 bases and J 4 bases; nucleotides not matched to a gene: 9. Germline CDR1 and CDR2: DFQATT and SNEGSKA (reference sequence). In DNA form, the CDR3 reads TGCAGTGCTAGCGGCGGGACTAGCGGGAGTTGGGCAGATACGCAGTATTTT. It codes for CSASGGTSGSWADTQYF.

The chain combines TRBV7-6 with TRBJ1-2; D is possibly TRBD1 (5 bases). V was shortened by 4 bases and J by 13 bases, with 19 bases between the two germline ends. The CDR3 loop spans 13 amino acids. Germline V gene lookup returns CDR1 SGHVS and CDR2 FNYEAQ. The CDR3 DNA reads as TGTGCCAGCAGCTCACGTGGACAATCTCCGGGCACCTTC. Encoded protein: CASSSRGQSPGTF.

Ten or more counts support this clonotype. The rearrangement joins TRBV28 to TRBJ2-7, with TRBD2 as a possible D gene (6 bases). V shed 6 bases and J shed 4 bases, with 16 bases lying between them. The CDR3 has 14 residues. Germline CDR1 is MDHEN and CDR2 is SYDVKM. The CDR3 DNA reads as TGTGCCAGCAGCCGACCAGGAGGGGTTTACGAGCAGTACGTC. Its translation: CASSRPGGVYEQYV.

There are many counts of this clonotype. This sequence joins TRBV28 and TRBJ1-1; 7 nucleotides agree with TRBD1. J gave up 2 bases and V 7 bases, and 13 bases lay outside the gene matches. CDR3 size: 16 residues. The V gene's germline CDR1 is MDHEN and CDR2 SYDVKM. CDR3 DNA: TGTGCCAGCAAGGGGGCGTCAGGGACATCTAACACTGAAGCTTTCTTT. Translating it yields CASKGASGTSNTEAFF. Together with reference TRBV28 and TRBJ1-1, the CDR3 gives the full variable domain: DVKVTQSSRYLVKRTGEKVFLECVQDMDHENMFWYRQDPGLGLRLIYFSYDVKMKEKGDIPEGYSVSREKKERFSLILESASTNQTSMYLCASKGASGTSNTEAFFGQGTRLTVV.

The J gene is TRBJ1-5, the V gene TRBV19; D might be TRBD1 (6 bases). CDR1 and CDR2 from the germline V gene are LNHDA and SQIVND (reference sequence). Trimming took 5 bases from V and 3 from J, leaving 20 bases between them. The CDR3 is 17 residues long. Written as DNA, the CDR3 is TGTGCCAGTAGTCTCCGCGGACAGTCGGGGTACAATCAGCCCCAGCATTTT. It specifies CASSLRGQSGYNQPQHF.

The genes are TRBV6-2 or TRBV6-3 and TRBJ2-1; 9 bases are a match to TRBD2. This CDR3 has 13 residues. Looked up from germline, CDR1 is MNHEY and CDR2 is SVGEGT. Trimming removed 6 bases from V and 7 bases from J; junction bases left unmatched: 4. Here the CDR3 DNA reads TGTGCCAGCAGAGCGGGAGGTCGGAATGAGCAGTTCTTC. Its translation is CASRAGGRNEQFF.

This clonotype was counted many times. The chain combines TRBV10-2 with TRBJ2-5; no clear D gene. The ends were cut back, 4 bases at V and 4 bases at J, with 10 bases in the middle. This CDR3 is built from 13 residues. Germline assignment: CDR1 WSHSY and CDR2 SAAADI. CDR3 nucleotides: TGCGCCAGCAGTGCCGGGTCACGAGAGACCCAGTACTTC. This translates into CASSAGSRETQYF.

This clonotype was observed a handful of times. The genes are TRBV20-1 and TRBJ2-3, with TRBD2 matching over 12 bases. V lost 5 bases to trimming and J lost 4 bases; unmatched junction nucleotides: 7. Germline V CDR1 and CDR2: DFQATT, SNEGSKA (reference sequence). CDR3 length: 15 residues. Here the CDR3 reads CSAFLAGGPPDTQYF. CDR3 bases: TGCAGTGCTTTCCTAGCGGGAGGGCCCCCAGATACGCAGTATTTT.

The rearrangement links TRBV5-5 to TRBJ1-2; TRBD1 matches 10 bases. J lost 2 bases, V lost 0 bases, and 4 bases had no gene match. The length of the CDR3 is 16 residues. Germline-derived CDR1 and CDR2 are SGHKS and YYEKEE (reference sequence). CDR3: CASSLAGTGVNYGYTF. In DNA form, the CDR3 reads TGTGCCAGCAGCTTGGCCGGGACAGGGGTCAACTATGGCTACACCTTC.

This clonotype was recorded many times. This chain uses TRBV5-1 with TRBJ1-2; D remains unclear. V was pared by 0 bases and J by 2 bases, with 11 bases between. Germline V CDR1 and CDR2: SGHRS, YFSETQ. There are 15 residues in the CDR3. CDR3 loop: CASSLDIGWNYGYTF. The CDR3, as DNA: TGCGCCAGCAGCTTGGATATCGGGTGGAACTATGGCTACACCTTC.

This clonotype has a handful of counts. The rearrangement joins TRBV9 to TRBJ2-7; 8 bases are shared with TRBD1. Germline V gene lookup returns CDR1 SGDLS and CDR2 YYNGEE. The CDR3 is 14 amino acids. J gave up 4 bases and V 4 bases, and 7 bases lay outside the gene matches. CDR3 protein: CASSPDRGIYEQYF. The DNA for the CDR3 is TGTGCCAGCAGCCCCGACAGGGGAATATACGAGCAGTACTTC.

DNA for the CDR3: TGTGCCAGCAGCAAGAACGGAGACCAAGAGACCCAGTACTTC. Its protein is CASSKNGDQETQYF. V and J are TRBV21-1 and TRBJ2-5. TRBV21-1 is assigned pseudogene status. CDR3 length: 14 residues.

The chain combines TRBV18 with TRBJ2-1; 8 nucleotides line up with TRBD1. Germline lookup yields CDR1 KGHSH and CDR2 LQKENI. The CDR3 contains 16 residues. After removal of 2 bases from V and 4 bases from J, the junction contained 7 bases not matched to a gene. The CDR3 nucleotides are TGTGCCAGCTCACCATACTCCTGGACAGGGTACAATGAGCAGTTCTTC. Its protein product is CASSPYSWTGYNEQFF.

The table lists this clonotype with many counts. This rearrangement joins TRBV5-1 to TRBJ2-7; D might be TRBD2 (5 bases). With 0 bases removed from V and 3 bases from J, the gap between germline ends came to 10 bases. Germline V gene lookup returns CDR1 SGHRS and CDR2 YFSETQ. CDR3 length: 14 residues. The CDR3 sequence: CASSLATGYYEQYF. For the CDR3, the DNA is TGCGCCAGCAGCTTGGCCACGGGATACTACGAGCAGTACTTC.

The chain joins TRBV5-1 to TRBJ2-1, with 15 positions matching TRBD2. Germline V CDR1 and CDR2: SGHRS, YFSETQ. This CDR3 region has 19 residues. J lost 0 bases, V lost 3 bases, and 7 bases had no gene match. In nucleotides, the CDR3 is TGCGCCAGCAGCTCGGGACTAGCGGGAGGTCTCGGCTCCTACAATGAGCAGTTCTTC. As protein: CASSSGLAGGLGSYNEQFF.

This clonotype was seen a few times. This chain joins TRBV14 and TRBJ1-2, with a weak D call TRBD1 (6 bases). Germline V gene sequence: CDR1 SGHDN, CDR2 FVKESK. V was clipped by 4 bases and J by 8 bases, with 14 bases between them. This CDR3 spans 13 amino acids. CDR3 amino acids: CASSLAGARGYTF. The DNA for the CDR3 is TGTGCCAGCAGCCTCGCGGGGGCTAGAGGCTACACCTTC.